Listed below are T cell receptor beta chains from one sample, sequenced in a study of regulatory dendritic cells for organ transplantation. Libraries were prepared by immunoSEQ multiplex PCR; TCRdb keeps only in-frame clonotypes and omits some of them. The sample has around 19,000 clones, approximately 79% seen once. No antigens are known for them. Source material: memory CD4+ T cells from blood cultured with regulatory dendritic cells. Every receptor here comes from a human donor in good health. CDR3s include the opening cysteine and the closing phenylalanine or tryptophan. A D gene is named only where the DNA matches it firmly. Clone size is stated in some rows and not others, as once, few, many or a class when expanded.

abundance	j_gene	d_gene	v_gene	CDR3aa	CDR3nt
medium-sized	TRBJ2-7	NA	TRBV5-4	CASSLVGPDYEQYF	TGTGCCAGCAGCTTGGTGGGACCCGACTACGAGCAGTACTTC
NA	TRBJ2-1	NA	TRBV28	CASSLRREQFF	TGTGCCAGCAGTTTAAGAAGGGAGCAGTTCTTC
once	TRBJ1-1	NA	TRBV5-5	CASSYQTSMNTEAFF	TGTGCCAGCAGCTACCAGACGAGCATGAACACTGAAGCTTTCTTT
NA	TRBJ1-2	NA	TRBV7-9	CASSSSDYGYTF	TGTGCCAGCAGCTCCTCGGACTATGGCTACACCTTC
once	TRBJ2-3	TRBD2	TRBV7-2	CASSPSGTRSQDTQYF	TGTGCCAGCAGCCCGTCCGGGACTAGAAGTCAAGATACGCAGTATTTT
NA	TRBJ1-3	NA	TRBV9	CASTQGDGISGNTIYF	TGTGCCAGCACTCAGGGAGACGGTATCTCTGGAAACACCATATATTTT
NA	TRBJ2-1	TRBD2	TRBV5-4	CASSLRLAGVNEQFF	TGTGCCAGCAGCTTGCGTCTAGCGGGAGTGAACGAGCAGTTCTTC
few	TRBJ2-2	NA	TRBV7-3	CASTPDTGELFF	TGTGCCAGCACCCCGGACACCGGGGAGCTGTTTTTT
few	TRBJ2-7	NA	TRBV19	CASSIVRGYEQYF	TGTGCCAGTAGTATAGTCCGGGGCTACGAGCAGTACTTC
NA	TRBJ1-5	NA	TRBV28	CASRGVLGQPQHF	TGTGCCAGCAGAGGGGTGCTGGGTCAGCCCCAGCATTTT
NA	TRBJ2-7	TRBD1	TRBV14	CASSQRTGGISYEQYF	TGTGCCAGCAGCCAACGGACAGGGGGGATCTCCTACGAGCAGTACTTC
NA	TRBJ1-5	NA	TRBV19	CASSREYNQPQHF	TGTGCCAGTAGTAGGGAGTACAATCAGCCCCAGCATTTT
NA	TRBJ2-1	NA	TRBV11-3	CASSLDGGRVQFF	TGTGCCAGCAGCTTAGATGGGGGGAGAGTGCAGTTCTTC
NA	TRBJ2-2	NA	TRBV9	CASRGGMNTGELFF	TGTGCCAGCAGGGGGGGTATGAACACCGGGGAGCTGTTTTTT
NA	TRBJ1-1	NA	TRBV4-3	CASSQDVRAGYTEAFF	TGCGCCAGCAGCCAAGATGTACGGGCAGGTTACACTGAAGCTTTCTTT
NA	TRBJ2-7	TRBD1	TRBV4-2	CASSQDLGQGSLYEQYF	TGTGCCAGCAGCCAAGATCTCGGACAGGGCTCTCTCTACGAGCAGTACTTC
NA	TRBJ1-1	NA	TRBV19	CASSILGGLITEAFF	TGTGCCAGTAGTATTCTTGGGGGGTTGATTACTGAAGCTTTCTTT
NA	TRBJ1-3	NA	TRBV30	CAWRRISGNTIYF	TGTGCCTGGAGACGGATCTCTGGAAACACCATATATTTT
NA	TRBJ1-3	NA	TRBV6-1	CASSEFWTGNTIYF	TGTGCCAGCAGTGAATTCTGGACTGGAAACACCATATATTTT
NA	TRBJ1-2	NA	TRBV28	CASSSTGTSRLGGYTF	TGTGCCAGCAGTTCAACCGGGACGTCGAGACTCGGTGGCTACACCTTC
NA	TRBJ1-1	NA	TRBV4-3	CASSQDWVRPTEAFF	TGCGCCAGCAGCCAAGATTGGGTTAGGCCGACTGAAGCTTTCTTT
NA	TRBJ2-5	NA	TRBV5-8	CASSFSVGTEQETQYF	TGTGCCAGCAGCTTTTCGGTCGGGACTGAACAAGAGACCCAGTACTTC
NA	TRBJ2-5	TRBD2	TRBV30	CAWSPGGILAGGETQYF	TGTGCCTGGAGTCCGGGGGGTATACTAGCGGGTGGAGAGACCCAGTACTTC
NA	TRBJ1-2	NA	TRBV18	CASSQSREGNGYTF	TGTGCCAGCTCACAGTCCAGGGAAGGAAATGGCTACACCTTC
NA	TRBJ1-1	TRBD1	TRBV7-9	CASSPLWTGRSEAFF	TGTGCCAGCAGCCCGCTATGGACAGGGAGGTCTGAAGCTTTCTTT
NA	TRBJ2-7	TRBD2	TRBV19	CASSAGTSGMSYEQYF	TGTGCCAGTAGCGCCGGGACTAGCGGGATGTCCTACGAGCAGTACTTC
NA	TRBJ2-2	TRBD2	TRBV2	CASRGGRDTGELFF	TGTGCCAGCCGGGGGGGCCGGGACACCGGGGAGCTGTTTTTT
NA	TRBJ1-2	NA	TRBV18	CASSPPVGGYTF	TGTGCCAGCTCACCCCCGGTCGGCGGCTACACCTTC
NA	TRBJ1-1	NA	TRBV20-1	CSATGGTEAFF	TGCAGTGCTACCGGGGGGACTGAAGCTTTCTTT
NA	TRBJ2-1	NA	TRBV6-4	CASSAGEVDEQFF	TGTGCCAGCAGTGCGGGAGAAGTCGATGAGCAGTTCTTC
NA	TRBJ2-7	NA	TRBV20-1	CSAAIYEQYF	TGCAGTGCTGCGATCTACGAGCAGTACTTC
NA	TRBJ2-2	NA	TRBV4-3	CASSQELSTGELFF	TGCGCCAGCAGCCAAGAATTGAGCACCGGGGAGCTGTTTTTT
NA	TRBJ2-3	NA	TRBV13	CASSLGFRGGFGDTQYF	TGTGCCAGCAGCTTAGGGTTCAGGGGTGGCTTTGGGGATACGCAGTATTTT
NA	TRBJ2-3	NA	TRBV7-9	CASSLDTQYF	TGTGCCAGCAGCTTAGATACGCAGTATTTT
NA	TRBJ2-7	NA	TRBV28	CASSASGTRLYEQYF	TGTGCCAGCAGTGCCTCGGGTACCAGACTCTACGAGCAGTACTTC
few	TRBJ2-2	TRBD2	TRBV11-2	CASRSAGTSGRYPGELFF	TGTGCCAGCAGATCCGCCGGGACTAGCGGGAGGTATCCCGGGGAGCTGTTTTTT
NA	TRBJ1-3	NA	TRBV6-1	CASSETGASAGGNTIYF	TGTGCCAGCAGTGAGACAGGTGCCAGCGCAGGGGGAAACACCATATATTTT
NA	TRBJ2-7	TRBD2	TRBV10-3	CATSTSGLTYEQYF	TGTGCCACCTCGACTAGCGGGCTAACCTACGAGCAGTACTTC
NA	TRBJ1-5	NA	TRBV19	CASSIVGPGGQPQHF	TGTGCCAGTAGTATAGTGGGTCCAGGTGGTCAGCCCCAGCATTTT
NA	TRBJ1-1	NA	TRBV5-4	CASSLELLGGDEAFF	TGTGCCAGCAGCTTGGAGCTGCTAGGAGGGGATGAAGCTTTCTTT
NA	TRBJ2-1	TRBD2	TRBV11-3	CASSQSGRAYNEQFF	TGTGCCAGCAGCCAAAGCGGGAGGGCCTACAATGAGCAGTTCTTC
NA	TRBJ2-5	NA	TRBV7-2	CASSPTPQTQYF	TGTGCCAGCAGCCCTACCCCCCAGACCCAGTACTTC
once	TRBJ1-2	TRBD1	TRBV19	CASSSPGQGYSGYTF	TGTGCCAGTAGTTCACCGGGACAGGGATATTCTGGCTACACCTTC
NA	TRBJ1-5	NA	TRBV5-6	CASSPRGGQERNQPQHF	TGTGCCAGCAGCCCTCGGGGGGGACAAGAGCGCAATCAGCCCCAGCATTTT
NA	TRBJ2-1	TRBD1	TRBV29-1	CSGKGQGFRDEQFF	TGCAGTGGGAAGGGACAGGGGTTTCGAGATGAGCAGTTCTTC
few	TRBJ1-5	NA	TRBV6-1	CASSDRAHQPQHF	TGTGCCAGCAGTGACAGGGCCCATCAGCCCCAGCATTTT
NA	TRBJ1-1	TRBD1	TRBV19	CASSQTSTGAEAFF	TGTGCCAGTAGTCAAACCTCGACAGGGGCTGAAGCTTTCTTT
NA	TRBJ2-1	TRBD2	TRBV9	CASSDPGLAKQFF	TGTGCCAGCAGCGATCCGGGACTAGCCAAGCAGTTCTTC
few	TRBJ2-2	TRBD2	TRBV2	CASSEAGTSTGELFF	TGTGCCAGCAGTGAAGCTGGGACTAGCACCGGGGAGCTGTTTTTT
NA	TRBJ2-1	TRBD2	TRBV5-6	CASSLRGGYNEQFF	TGTGCCAGCAGCTTGCGGGGGGGCTACAATGAGCAGTTCTTC
NA	TRBJ2-1	TRBD2	TRBV7-2	CASSNGLALQQFF	TGTGCCAGCAGCAACGGACTAGCCCTTCAGCAGTTCTTC
NA	TRBJ2-5	TRBD2	TRBV7-9	CASSLLESGIGQETQYF	TGTGCCAGCAGCTTATTGGAAAGCGGGATTGGACAAGAGACCCAGTACTTC
NA	TRBJ1-5	NA	TRBV15	CATSREWMVRGGSNQPQHF	TGTGCCACCAGCAGAGAATGGATGGTAAGGGGCGGGAGCAATCAGCCCCAGCATTTT